This entry lists 3 T cell receptor beta chains sequenced from one sample in a study of STAT5B mutations in CD4+ large granular lymphocyte leukemia. Profiled with immunoSEQ multiplex PCR; TCRdb holds only in-frame clones, not every one. This sample has about 32,000 clones; around four fifths occur once, and the top ten carry 4.4%. The sample consisted of CD4+ T cells from blood buffy coats. These receptors came from a human donor in good health.

The rearrangement uses TRBV7-3 and TRBJ2-1, with 8 bases lining up with TRBD2. Germline V CDR1 and CDR2: SGHTA, FQGTGA. With V trimmed by 4 bases and J by 1 base, 3 bases remained unmatched. This CDR3 is built from 15 residues. The CDR3 nucleotides are TGTGCCAGCAGCTCCACTAGCGGTTCCTACAATGAGCAGTTCTTC. Translated: CASSSTSGSYNEQFF.

The chain links TRBV16 to TRBJ1-5; D perhaps matches TRBD1 (5 bases). With 2 bases removed from V and 7 bases from J, the gap between germline ends came to 18 bases. From germline, CDR1 is KGHSY and CDR2 FQNENV. The CDR3 sequence is 16 residues long. CDR3 sequence reads: CASSQNAPGRGQPQHF. The CDR3 region has the DNA TGTGCCAGCAGCCAAAATGCTCCAGGGAGAGGCCAGCCCCAGCATTTT. The full variable domain, with the rest looked up from reference TRBV16 and TRBJ1-5, is GEEVAQTPKHLVRGEGQKAKLYCAPIKGHSYVFWYQQVLKNEFKFLISFQNENVFDETGMPKERFSAKCLPNSPCSLEIQATKLEDSAVYFCASSQNAPGRGQPQHFGDGTRLSIL.

The chain employs TRBV28 and TRBJ2-3; TRBD1 agrees at 8 bases. V lost 5 bases, J lost 2 bases, and 9 bases stayed unmatched. Germline V gene sequence: CDR1 MDHEN, CDR2 SYDVKM. There are 16 residues in the CDR3. The DNA of the CDR3 is TGTGCCAGCAGTCCAATGACAGGGGAGGACACAGATACGCAGTATTTT. Its protein is CASSPMTGEDTDTQYF.